This TCR beta chain was sequenced during a study of blood T cell repertoires in COVID-19. Germline assignment: CDR1 SGHRS and CDR2 YFSETQ. This CDR3 has 14 residues. J lost 3 bases, V lost 4 bases, and 6 bases had no gene match. The method was immunoSEQ multiplex PCR; TCRdb's version includes in-frame clones alone and lacks a portion of them. The table shows tens of thousands of clones, with over 80% occurring only once. Material for sequencing was peripheral blood. This TCR derives from a woman between 55 and 75 years old with acute or convalescent COVID-19. This chain links TRBV5-1 with TRBJ2-7; 8 nucleotides align to TRBD2. CDR3 DNA sequence: TGCGCCAGCAGCCCAGCGGGAGCGGGCTACGAGCAGTACTTC. Its protein is CASSPAGAGYEQYF.